This T cell receptor (beta chain) was captured by sequencing in a study of technical replicates of blood from several donors. V gave up 2 bases and J gave up 5 bases; unmatched junction bases: 16. Looked up from germline, CDR1 is SGHKS and CDR2 is YYEKEE (reference sequence). The CDR3 extends over 18 amino acids. Sequencing was performed with immunoSEQ multiplex PCR; in TCRdb, only in-frame clones are kept and a portion is missing. The sample has 65,000 to 90,000 clones, roughly 90% seen once. This clonotype was sampled from a human donor in good health. Some clones in this sample may be carry-over from other donors' samples. Sequencing input: PBMCs. The chain is built from TRBV5-5 and TRBJ2-7; 10 nucleotides match TRBD1. The CDR3 nucleotides are TGTGCCAGCAGCTTCGATCCTCTTCGGACAGGGGGGACTAACGAGCAGTACTTC. Amino acids: CASSFDPLRTGGTNEQYF.